This paragraph reports one TCR beta chain. The target antigen is unknown. This specimen comes from a study of T cell responses to AZD1222 COVID-19 vaccine. About the study: Both about-4-week and about-12-week second-dose recipients were combined. Overall study results and limits: Spike as a whole was targeted by vaccine-associated CD4 TCRs, dominant at 160-218 and 743-854. Epitopes outside B.1.351 and B.1.1.7 mutated regions reportedly drew nearly half of spike TCRs. The repertoires were collected only after the peak T cell response.

Repertoires were generated with immunoSEQ multiplex PCR, while TCRdb's copy carries only in-frame clones and drops some. The data show about 160,000 clones, with roughly nine tenths seen just once and approximately 2% held by the top ten. V gave up 6 bases and J gave up 4 bases, with 12 bases separating them. The CDR3 contains 13 residues. The chain is built from TRBV12-3 or TRBV12-4 and TRBJ2-5, with D maybe TRBD1 (6 bases). This clonotype was sampled from an adult in good health. The sample was peripheral blood, taken on day 0 of AZD1222 vaccination. The DNA for the CDR3 is TGTGCCAGCAGCCCCTCAGGGGTAGAGACCCAGTACTTC. Translation: CASSPSGVETQYF.